Shown below are 27 T cell receptor beta chains from a single sample sequenced in a study of technical replicates of blood from a handful of donors. Repertoires were generated with immunoSEQ multiplex PCR, while TCRdb's copy carries only in-frame clones and drops some. The sample comprises about 83,000 clones, roughly 94% of which are singletons, and roughly 0.25% rests with the top ten. The sequenced sample consisted of T cells isolated from PBMCs. These receptors were taken from a human donor in good health.

V and J are TRBV18 and TRBJ1-2, with 7 positions matching TRBD1. Germline CDR1 is KGHSH and CDR2 is LQKENI. The junction had 7 bases not matched to a gene; V was cut back by 4 bases and J by 5 bases. The CDR3 is 14 residues long. This CDR3 reads CASSQRQGQYGYTF. CDR3 DNA: TGTGCCAGCTCACAAAGACAGGGACAATATGGCTACACCTTC.

The V gene is TRBV25-1, the J gene TRBJ1-5, with TRBD1 matching over 9 bases. This CDR3 is built from 16 residues. V dropped 2 bases and J dropped 3; count of bases not matched to a gene: 5. Germline V gives CDR1 MGHDK, CDR2 SYGVNS. CDR3 sequence: CASSEGDRVVNQPQHF. In nucleotides, the CDR3 is TGTGCCAGCAGTGAAGGGGACAGGGTGGTCAATCAGCCCCAGCATTTT.

This chain links TRBV4-1 with TRBJ1-1; D not resolved. This CDR3 is built from 17 residues. The ends were cut back, 1 base at V and 1 base at J, with 16 bases in the middle. Germline V gives CDR1 MGHRA, CDR2 YSYEKL. CDR3 region: CASSQGRRGEGNTEAFF. In nucleotides, the CDR3 is TGCGCCAGCAGCCAAGGGCGCCGGGGAGAGGGGAACACTGAAGCTTTCTTT.

V usage is TRBV27 and J usage is TRBJ2-7; D ambiguous. The V end lost 3 bases, the J end lost 6 bases, and 18 bases lay between the germline ends. The CDR3 loop spans 15 amino acids. Germline V gene data show CDR1 as MNHEY and CDR2 as SMNVEV (reference sequence). The CDR3 DNA reads TGTGCCAGCAGTTTCTCCGGGTCTTCCTTAACCGAGCAGTACTTC. Residues: CASSFSGSSLTEQYF.

This clone was seen just once. This chain connects TRBV4-1 to TRBJ2-7, with TRBD1 matching over 7 bases. This CDR3 comprises 17 residues. After removal of 0 bases from V and 4 bases from J, the junction contained 12 bases not matched to a gene. Germline CDR1 MGHRA, CDR2 YSYEKL. CDR3: CASSQDRGGGALYEQYF. The CDR3, as DNA: TGCGCCAGCAGCCAAGATAGAGGGGGCGGCGCCTTATACGAGCAGTACTTC.

This clone was found once. The genes are TRBV19 and TRBJ1-5; D not certain. CDR3 length equals 14 residues. Trimming pared 7 bases from V and 5 bases from J, leaving 15 bases between. Germline V gives CDR1 LNHDA, CDR2 SQIVND (reference sequence). The CDR3 nucleotides are TGTGCCAGTACAGCCCGGGAGTATTATCAGCCCCAGCATTTT. Its protein product is CASTAREYYQPQHF.

The chain recombines TRBV11-1 with TRBJ2-7; D remains unclear. The CDR3 runs 16 residues. V lost 1 base and J lost 3, with 16 bases in between. Per the germline V gene, CDR1 is SGHAT and CDR2 is FQDESV (reference sequence). The CDR3 spells CASSLEPEAQIYEQYF. The DNA for the CDR3 is TGTGCCAGCAGCTTAGAGCCTGAGGCTCAGATCTACGAGCAGTACTTC.

The CDR3 DNA follows: TGTGCCACCAGACAGTTCTACGAGCAGTACTTC. Its translation: CATRQFYEQYF. The V call is TRBV28, the J call TRBJ2-7, with a tentative D call TRBD1 (5 bases). The V gene's germline CDR1 is MDHEN and CDR2 SYDVKM. There are 11 residues in the CDR3. V dropped 10 bases and J dropped 3 bases, with 10 bases sitting between them.

V is TRBV7-8 and J is TRBJ1-1; 7 bases line up with TRBD1. The CDR3 consists of 16 residues. V lost 6 bases to trimming and J lost 4 bases; unmatched junction nucleotides: 14. In germline, CDR1 is SGHVS, CDR2 FQNEAQ. The chain's CDR3 is CASRRAAGGGRTEAFF. The CDR3 nucleotides read TGTGCCAGCAGACGGGCGGCAGGGGGAGGTCGCACTGAAGCTTTCTTT.

The chain links TRBV4-2 to TRBJ1-1; D is unresolved. Germline V lookup: CDR1 LGHNA, CDR2 YNFKEQ. V lost 1 base and J 2 bases, leaving 8 bases between the germline ends. This CDR3 has 14 amino acids. The CDR3 protein is CASSQGGPNTEAFF. CDR3 bases: TGTGCCAGCAGCCAAGGTGGGCCTAACACTGAAGCTTTCTTT.

The rearrangement links TRBV2 to TRBJ2-7, with 8 bases that match TRBD2. Germline V lookup: CDR1 SNHLY, CDR2 FYNNEI. Unmatched junction bases numbered 5, after V lost 4 bases and J lost 3 bases. CDR3 length: 14 amino acids. The CDR3 here is CASSGSLAGYEQYF. The CDR3 bases are TGTGCCAGCAGTGGAAGCCTAGCGGGCTACGAGCAGTACTTC. Using reference TRBV2 and TRBJ2-7 for the parts outside the CDR3, the full variable domain is EPEVTQTPSHQVTQMGQEVILRCVPISNHLYFYWYRQILGQKVEFLVSFYNNEISEKSEIFDDQFSVERPDGSNFTLKIRSTKLEDSAMYFCASSGSLAGYEQYFGPGTRLTVT.

The V and J genes are TRBV13 and TRBJ2-1, with TRBD1 matching over 10 bases. The V and J ends lost 1 base and 15 bases, in that order; junction bases with no gene match: 6. Looked up from germline, CDR1 is PRHDT and CDR2 is FYEKMQ (reference sequence). This CDR3 region has 13 residues. CDR3 DNA sequence: TGTGCCAGCAGCTTAGCAGTAGGGGACAGGGGGTTCTTC. This encodes CASSLAVGDRGFF.

The rearrangement links TRBV6-6 to TRBJ2-7; D gene ambiguous. The CDR3 loop spans 11 amino acids. Trimming removed 0 bases at V and 6 bases at J, with 3 bases between. Germline V lookup: CDR1 MNHNY, CDR2 SVGAGI (reference sequence). In DNA, the CDR3 is TGTGCCAGCAGTTACTCGCGCGAGCAGTACTTC. Translated, it gives CASSYSREQYF.

V is TRBV15 and J is TRBJ1-1; D is possibly TRBD1 (5 bases). This CDR3 has 14 residues. CDR1 is LNHNV and CDR2 is YYDKDF in the germline V gene (reference sequence). Trimming cost V 0 bases and J 6 bases, with 11 bases left between them. The CDR3 here is CATSREKGFAEAFF. The CDR3 DNA follows: TGTGCCACCAGCAGAGAAAAGGGGTTCGCTGAAGCTTTCTTT.

The J gene is TRBJ2-5, the V gene TRBV2, with a weak D call TRBD1 (5 bases). With 5 bases removed from V and 5 bases from J, the gap between germline ends came to 18 bases. This CDR3 comprises 15 residues. From germline, CDR1 is SNHLY and CDR2 FYNNEI. CDR3 in DNA: TGTGCCAGCAGTCCGACCAGGGTCGATATTGAGACCCAGTACTTC. It codes for CASSPTRVDIETQYF.

The gene calls are TRBV6-6 and TRBJ1-5, with unresolved D. The V and J ends lost 0 bases and 2 bases respectively, with 11 bases between them. This CDR3 is built from 16 residues. Germline V gene data show CDR1 as MNHNY and CDR2 as SVGAGI (reference sequence). CDR3 protein: CASSYSIGGGNQPQHF. CDR3 sequence (DNA): TGTGCCAGCAGTTACTCGATTGGCGGAGGCAATCAGCCCCAGCATTTT.

The chain combines TRBV30 with TRBJ2-5; D is ambiguous. The DNA end lines up better with TRBJ2-7; the J call may be wrong. The germline V gene has CDR1 GTSNPN and CDR2 SVGIG (reference sequence). The CDR3 contains 14 residues. The CDR3 here is CAWSVVGGAYEQYF. The CDR3 region has the DNA TGTGCCTGGAGTGTGGTCGGCGGAGCCTACGAGCAGTACTTC.

This chain joins TRBV27 and TRBJ2-2, with D unclear. The CDR3 has 14 residues. Deletions cut 2 bases from V and 1 base from J, with 5 bases between. Germline V gene sequence: CDR1 MNHEY, CDR2 SMNVEV (reference sequence). CDR3: CASSLQVNTGELFF. The CDR3 region has the DNA TGTGCCAGCAGTTTACAGGTGAACACCGGGGAGCTGTTTTTT.

The chain has TRBV5-4 and TRBJ1-1; tentatively, D is TRBD1 (6 bases). The CDR3 has 18 residues. V was cut by 3 bases and J by 2 bases, with 23 bases left in between. Germline V gene sequence: CDR1 SGHNT, CDR2 YYREEE (reference sequence). The CDR3 DNA is TGTGCCAGCAGCTGGGGGTTCACAGGGACCCTGACAAACACTGAAGCTTTCTTT. Amino acids: CASSWGFTGTLTNTEAFF.

The V call is TRBV4-2, the J call TRBJ1-2, with 7 bases aligning to TRBD1. The CDR3 is 17 amino acids. Germline V lookup: CDR1 LGHNA, CDR2 YNFKEQ. The ends lost 0 bases at V and 3 bases at J; junction bases unmatched: 10. The CDR3 bases are TGTGCCAGCAGCCAAGAACAGGGGCCTACCCCTTACTATGGCTACACCTTC. Amino acids: CASSQEQGPTPYYGYTF.

The chain employs TRBV6-5 and TRBJ2-7; 9 bases are shared with TRBD2. Germline V lookup: CDR1 MNHEY, CDR2 SVGAGI. V was clipped by 0 bases and J by 3 bases; unmatched bases: 3. There are 15 residues in the CDR3. The DNA for the CDR3 is TGTGCCAGCAGTTACTCGCTAGCGGGACTCTACGAGCAGTACTTC. Protein product: CASSYSLAGLYEQYF.

V gene TRBV6-5 combines with J gene TRBJ2-1; D remains unclear. CDR1 is MNHEY and CDR2 is SVGAGI in the germline V gene. This CDR3 is 13 amino acids long. Trimming removed 4 bases at V and 3 bases at J, with 7 bases between. The CDR3 nucleotides are TGTGCCAGCAGTTCACAATACTACAATGAGCAGTTCTTC. This sequence encodes CASSSQYYNEQFF.

CDR3 protein: CASSPISGRAFSTDTQYF. The CDR3 DNA is TGCGCCAGCAGCCCAATTAGCGGGAGGGCCTTTTCAACAGATACGCAGTATTTT. The chain is built from TRBV4-1 and TRBJ2-3, with TRBD2 matching 11 bases. The CDR3 runs 18 residues. The V and J ends lost 4 bases and 3 bases, in that order; junction bases with no gene match: 12. Germline V gene data show CDR1 as MGHRA and CDR2 as YSYEKL.

A remark on this clone: A junction boundary mismatches the germline segment, possibly from a read error. This sequence joins TRBV7-7 and TRBJ2-3; D gene uncertain. This CDR3 comprises 14 residues. CDR1 is SSHAT and CDR2 is FNYEAQ in the germline V gene (reference sequence). Here the CDR3 reads CASSFDTYTDTQYF. CDR3 coding DNA: TGTGCTAGCAGCTTTGACACGTACACAGATACGCAGTATTTT. Variable domain in full (rest from reference TRBV7-7 and TRBJ2-3): GAGVSQSPRYKVTKRGQDVTLRCDPISSHATLYWYQQALGQGPEFLTYFNYEAQPDKSGLPSDRFSAERPEGSISTLTIQRTEQRDSAMYRCASSFDTYTDTQYFGPGTRLTVL.

V gene TRBV6-5 combines with J gene TRBJ1-5, with a tentative D call TRBD1 (5 bases). The germline V gene has CDR1 MNHEY and CDR2 SVGAGI. V lost 6 bases, J lost 4 bases, and 16 bases lay in between. The CDR3 spans 15 residues. The chain's CDR3 is CASRRTGALNQPQHF. The CDR3 DNA sequence: TGTGCCAGCAGACGCACAGGTGCTCTGAATCAGCCCCAGCATTTT.

The chain is built from TRBV18 and TRBJ2-1; 9 bases are a match to TRBD1. After removal of 0 bases from V and 7 bases from J, the junction contained 1 base not matched to a gene. The length of the CDR3 is 14 residues. Germline values: CDR1 KGHSH, CDR2 LQKENI. CDR3 residues: CASSPPGQGNEQFF. CDR3 coding DNA: TGTGCCAGCTCACCACCGGGACAGGGAAATGAGCAGTTCTTC.

The V gene is TRBV10-2, the J gene TRBJ1-2; TRBD1 aligns across 7 bases. The CDR3 runs 15 residues. The V and J ends lost 2 bases and 6 bases, in that order; junction bases with no gene match: 9. Looked up from germline, CDR1 is WSHSY and CDR2 is SAAADI. In nucleotides, the CDR3 is TGCGCCAGCAGTGAGGTCGGACAGGCCAGAAATGGCTACACCTTC. Protein product: CASSEVGQARNGYTF.